This TCR beta chain was sequenced in a study of tumor-infiltrating lymphocytes in primary liver carcinoma. Co-extraction yielded RNA and DNA from roughly 20-30 mg of unsorted bulk tissue. Tumor samples each held over 90% viable tumor cells. The CDR3 contains 22 residues. V lost 7 bases, J lost 5 bases, and 29 bases stayed unmatched. The germline CDR1 and CDR2 sequences are MNHNY and SVGAGI (reference sequence). General study points: Against blood, tumors held a significantly higher top-250-clone fraction (p = 0.039).

Concerning this clonotype: Its matching antigen is unknown.

A constant-region primer served to make TCR beta cDNA from about 500 ng total RNA. Slightly modified ARM-PCR with three nested multiplex PCR rounds yielded TCR beta libraries. Both of the initial two PCR rounds ran for 10 cycles and employed TRBV1-TRBV30 forward primers alongside a C-beta reverse primer. Each CDR3 protein is one row after TCRdb ran MiXCR on the multiplex PCR reads. The sample lists about 100,000 distinct CDR3 sequences; about 62% were seen once. The chain carries TRBV6-6 and TRBJ2-1; TRBD1 agrees at 10 bases. The source is a woman aged 60 to 75 with primary liver carcinoma and hepatitis B virus infection. The sequenced sample was liver tumor tissue from sampling region 2. Documented subset: tumor region T2, inferior pole. The CDR3 region is CASINRDRGSSGKRWGNNEQFF. The CDR3, as DNA: TGTGCCAGCATCAACAGGGACAGGGGAAGTAGCGGGAAACGATGGGGTAACAATGAGCAGTTCTTC.